A selection of T cell receptor beta chains follows, all from one sample in a study of spatial heterogeneity in lung cancer. TCRdb ran MiXCR on the 5' RACE reads and lists one entry per CDR3 protein. The table has around 48,000 distinct CDR3 sequences, roughly 5.7% seen once; the top ten hold roughly 11%. The specimen comprised PBMCs, sampled at surgery. These receptors were taken from a male donor with early-stage non-small cell lung cancer. CDR3s include the opening cysteine and the closing phenylalanine or tryptophan. D genes are given only for firm matches. Only part of the rows carry a size: once, few, many, or a class if the clone is expanded.

d_call: .
clone_size: many
v_call: TRBV6-5
j_call: TRBJ1-3
cdr3_nt: TGTGCCAGCAGTTACTCATTTGGAAACACCATATATTTT
cdr3_aa: CASSYSFGNTIYF

d_call: .
clone_size: many
v_call: TRBV7-9
j_call: TRBJ1-1
cdr3_nt: TGTGCCAGCAGCCGGAGGCCCCGGGATGAAGCTTTCTTT
cdr3_aa: CASSRRPRDEAFF

d_call: .
clone_size: many
v_call: TRBV7-2
j_call: TRBJ2-1
cdr3_nt: TGTGCCAGCAGCCCAGGGTCGGGTTTTCCCTACAATGAGCAGTTCTTC
cdr3_aa: CASSPGSGFPYNEQFF

d_call: .
clone_size: many
v_call: TRBV5-4
j_call: TRBJ1-2
cdr3_nt: TGTGCCAGCAGCTTCATCGTCGGGACACAGGGCTACACCTTC
cdr3_aa: CASSFIVGTQGYTF

d_call: TRBD1
clone_size: medium-sized
v_call: TRBV27
j_call: TRBJ2-1
cdr3_nt: TGTGCCAGCAGTTTGGGGGACAGGGGCTCCAATGAGCAGTTCTTC
cdr3_aa: CASSLGDRGSNEQFF

d_call: .
clone_size: .
v_call: TRBV20-1
j_call: TRBJ1-2
cdr3_nt: TGCAGTGCTAGAGGGACTGGCAATAACTATGGCTACACCTTC
cdr3_aa: CSARGTGNNYGYTF

d_call: TRBD2
clone_size: many
v_call: TRBV27
j_call: TRBJ2-7
cdr3_nt: TGTGCCAGCAGCCCACGGGAGGGAGGGCCCTACGAGCAGTACTTC
cdr3_aa: CASSPREGGPYEQYF

d_call: .
clone_size: many
v_call: TRBV28
j_call: TRBJ1-1
cdr3_nt: TGTGCCAGCAGTCCGAGGGGTCAGGACACTGAAGCTTTCTTT
cdr3_aa: CASSPRGQDTEAFF

d_call: TRBD1
clone_size: many
v_call: TRBV6-5
j_call: TRBJ2-7
cdr3_nt: TGTGCCAGCAGTCCCCGGGACAGGGAGGCCGAGCAGTACTTC
cdr3_aa: CASSPRDREAEQYF

d_call: .
clone_size: many
v_call: TRBV5-1
j_call: TRBJ1-5
cdr3_nt: TGCGCCAGCAGAGTCTTCCCCGATCAGCCCCAGCATTTT
cdr3_aa: CASRVFPDQPQHF

d_call: .
clone_size: many
v_call: TRBV20-1
j_call: TRBJ2-1
cdr3_nt: TGCAGTGCTAGAGACATCCAAGGGTCCTACAATGAGCAGTTCTTC
cdr3_aa: CSARDIQGSYNEQFF

d_call: TRBD1
clone_size: many
v_call: TRBV10-3
j_call: TRBJ1-1
cdr3_nt: TGTGCCTCTCGGACAGGGAACACTGAAGCTTTCTTT
cdr3_aa: CASRTGNTEAFF

d_call: .
clone_size: many
v_call: TRBV6-5
j_call: TRBJ1-5
cdr3_nt: TGTGCCAGCAGTACAGGGTTTCAGCCCCAGCATTTT
cdr3_aa: CASSTGFQPQHF

d_call: .
clone_size: many
v_call: TRBV7-9
j_call: TRBJ2-5
cdr3_nt: TGTGCCAGCAGCCCCCGGGGTGACGAGACCCAGTACTTC
cdr3_aa: CASSPRGDETQYF

d_call: .
clone_size: many
v_call: TRBV4-1
j_call: TRBJ1-2
cdr3_nt: TGCGCCAGCAGCCCCGATTCATATAACTATGGCTACACCTTC
cdr3_aa: CASSPDSYNYGYTF

d_call: TRBD1
clone_size: many
v_call: TRBV7-2
j_call: TRBJ2-2
cdr3_nt: TGTGCCAGCAGCCCGCAGGCACAGGGGGAAACCGGGGAGCTGTTTTTT
cdr3_aa: CASSPQAQGETGELFF

d_call: TRBD2
clone_size: many
v_call: TRBV2
j_call: TRBJ2-7
cdr3_nt: TGTGCCAGCAGTTGGGGTAGCGGGAGGGGAAGCTACGAGCAGTACTTC
cdr3_aa: CASSWGSGRGSYEQYF

d_call: TRBD2
clone_size: many
v_call: TRBV27
j_call: TRBJ2-7
cdr3_nt: TGTGCCAGCAGACTGGGTGGATGGCTAGCGGGAGACGAGCAGTACTTC
cdr3_aa: CASRLGGWLAGDEQYF

d_call: TRBD2
clone_size: many
v_call: TRBV30
j_call: TRBJ2-7
cdr3_nt: TGTGCCTGGAGTCCTGGACTAGCCTACGAGCAGTACTTC
cdr3_aa: CAWSPGLAYEQYF

d_call: .
clone_size: many
v_call: TRBV6-1
j_call: TRBJ2-6
cdr3_nt: TGTGCCAGCAAGCCGGGGAGCTCTGGGGCCAACGTCCTGACTTTC
cdr3_aa: CASKPGSSGANVLTF

d_call: .
clone_size: .
v_call: TRBV18
j_call: TRBJ2-7
cdr3_nt: TGTGCCAGCTCACCACATGGGGCCTACGAGCAGTACTTC
cdr3_aa: CASSPHGAYEQYF

d_call: TRBD1
clone_size: many
v_call: TRBV4-3
j_call: TRBJ1-6
cdr3_nt: TGCGCCAGCAGCCAAGATCGCCAGGGGGGTAATTCACCCCTCCACTTT
cdr3_aa: CASSQDRQGGNSPLHF

d_call: .
clone_size: many
v_call: TRBV7-2
j_call: TRBJ1-6
cdr3_nt: TGTGCCAGCAGCTACCAGTGGTCGGGACCCCTCCACTTT
cdr3_aa: CASSYQWSGPLHF

d_call: .
clone_size: many
v_call: TRBV20-1
j_call: TRBJ1-2
cdr3_nt: TGCAGTGCTAGAGATACTCAGCCTCCGTTTAGCCACACCTTC
cdr3_aa: CSARDTQPPFSHTF

d_call: .
clone_size: many
v_call: TRBV19
j_call: TRBJ2-7
cdr3_nt: TGTGCCAGTACCGCCTCCGGGACCCGGGTCCCCTACGAGCAGTACTTC
cdr3_aa: CASTASGTRVPYEQYF

d_call: .
clone_size: many
v_call: TRBV6-5
j_call: TRBJ1-5
cdr3_nt: TGTGCCAGCAGTTACTCGGGGGCTGATAGCAATCAGCCCCAGCATTTT
cdr3_aa: CASSYSGADSNQPQHF

d_call: .
clone_size: many
v_call: TRBV2
j_call: TRBJ2-1
cdr3_nt: TGTGCCAGCACCTCCTACAATGAGCAGTTCTTC
cdr3_aa: CASTSYNEQFF

d_call: .
clone_size: few
v_call: TRBV12-3/TRBV12-4
j_call: TRBJ2-1
cdr3_nt: TGTGCCAGCAGTTTTGGGGCAGGGGTTAGCAATGAGCAGTTCTTC
cdr3_aa: CASSFGAGVSNEQFF

d_call: .
clone_size: .
v_call: TRBV9
j_call: TRBJ2-7
cdr3_nt: TGTGCCAGCAGCGTAGCTACGGAGACCTATGAGCAGTACTTC
cdr3_aa: CASSVATETYEQYF

d_call: .
clone_size: many
v_call: TRBV7-2
j_call: TRBJ2-5
cdr3_nt: TGTGCCAGCAGCCCCTGGACAGACCAAGAGACCCAGTACTTC
cdr3_aa: CASSPWTDQETQYF

d_call: .
clone_size: many
v_call: TRBV28
j_call: TRBJ2-5
cdr3_nt: TGTGCCAGCAGCCCCCTGGGGACCGCACACCAAGAGACCCAGTACTTC
cdr3_aa: CASSPLGTAHQETQYF

d_call: .
clone_size: many
v_call: TRBV24-1
j_call: TRBJ2-5
cdr3_nt: TGTGCCACCAGTGATTTCGGGGAACAAGAGACCCAGTACTTC
cdr3_aa: CATSDFGEQETQYF

d_call: TRBD2
clone_size: .
v_call: TRBV6-7
j_call: TRBJ2-3
cdr3_nt: TGTGCCAGCAGTTTCTGGGGGTCTGCTAGCGGGATGACAGATACGCAGTATTTT
cdr3_aa: CASSFWGSASGMTDTQYF

d_call: .
clone_size: many
v_call: TRBV7-2
j_call: TRBJ2-1
cdr3_nt: TGTGCCAGCAGCTTCCCGGGACTGAGGCAGTTCTTC
cdr3_aa: CASSFPGLRQFF

d_call: .
clone_size: many
v_call: TRBV4-1
j_call: TRBJ2-2
cdr3_nt: TGCGCCAGCAGCCGTACGGGGAACACCGGGGAGCTGTTTTTT
cdr3_aa: CASSRTGNTGELFF

d_call: TRBD1
clone_size: many
v_call: TRBV7-2
j_call: TRBJ1-2
cdr3_nt: TGTGCCAGCAGCGAGACAGGGGTTGACTATGGCTACACCTTC
cdr3_aa: CASSETGVDYGYTF

d_call: TRBD2
clone_size: many
v_call: TRBV7-6
j_call: TRBJ2-1
cdr3_nt: TGTGCCAGCAGCCAGACCAGCGGGAGGGCCCGGGGGGAGAATGAGCAGTTCTTC
cdr3_aa: CASSQTSGRARGENEQFF

d_call: TRBD2
clone_size: many
v_call: TRBV20-1
j_call: TRBJ2-7
cdr3_nt: TGCAGTGCTAGTTCACTCCGGGAGGTTTCCTACGAGCAGTACTTC
cdr3_aa: CSASSLREVSYEQYF

d_call: TRBD1
clone_size: many
v_call: TRBV12-3/TRBV12-4
j_call: TRBJ2-1
cdr3_nt: TGTGCCAGCAGTTTACAGGGGGCTATCTTCAATGAGCAGTTCTTC
cdr3_aa: CASSLQGAIFNEQFF

d_call: .
clone_size: many
v_call: TRBV20-1
j_call: TRBJ1-1
cdr3_nt: TGCAGTGCTAGTCTTAACACTGAAGCTTTCTTT
cdr3_aa: CSASLNTEAFF

d_call: .
clone_size: few
v_call: TRBV7-9
j_call: TRBJ2-2
cdr3_nt: TGTGCCAGCAGCTTAGCTTTGGGCGGGGAGCTGTTTTTT
cdr3_aa: CASSLALGGELFF

d_call: TRBD1
clone_size: many
v_call: TRBV27
j_call: TRBJ1-4
cdr3_nt: TGTGCCAGCAGTCAGATGGGGACAGGAGGGCAAAAACTGTTTTTT
cdr3_aa: CASSQMGTGGQKLFF

d_call: TRBD2
clone_size: many
v_call: TRBV18
j_call: TRBJ2-1
cdr3_nt: TGTGCCAGCTCAACGGGACTAGAGGTTGAGCAGTTCTTC
cdr3_aa: CASSTGLEVEQFF

d_call: .
clone_size: many
v_call: TRBV29-1
j_call: TRBJ1-3
cdr3_nt: TGCAGCGTGAAGCCAGGGGCTGGAAACACCATATATTTT
cdr3_aa: CSVKPGAGNTIYF

d_call: TRBD2
clone_size: .
v_call: TRBV18
j_call: TRBJ2-7
cdr3_nt: TGTGCCAGCTCACCCGCAGCGGGGAGTAAGAATACGAAGCAGTACTTC
cdr3_aa: CASSPAAGSKNTKQYF

d_call: TRBD1
clone_size: many
v_call: TRBV5-1
j_call: TRBJ1-1
cdr3_nt: TGCGCCAGCAGCTCAACCGGGACAGGGAACACTGAAGCTTTCTTT
cdr3_aa: CASSSTGTGNTEAFF

d_call: .
clone_size: many
v_call: TRBV9
j_call: TRBJ2-1
cdr3_nt: TGTGCCCTCCGAAACGGGACAACCCCCACCTACAATGAGCAGTTCTTC
cdr3_aa: CALRNGTTPTYNEQFF

d_call: .
clone_size: few
v_call: TRBV24-1
j_call: TRBJ2-3
cdr3_nt: TGTGCCACCAGTGGAGTGCCGACGTTAGATACGCAGTATTTT
cdr3_aa: CATSGVPTLDTQYF

d_call: TRBD2
clone_size: many
v_call: TRBV11-2
j_call: TRBJ2-3
cdr3_nt: TGTGCCAGCAGCTTGGGAGTAGCGGGAAATTTGGATACGCAGTATTTT
cdr3_aa: CASSLGVAGNLDTQYF

d_call: TRBD1
clone_size: many
v_call: TRBV10-3
j_call: TRBJ2-6
cdr3_nt: TGTGCCATCAGTCCCTGGACAGGCCAGACTGCTGGGGCCAACGTCCTGACTTTC
cdr3_aa: CAISPWTGQTAGANVLTF

d_call: TRBD2
clone_size: many
v_call: TRBV20-1
j_call: TRBJ2-7
cdr3_nt: TGCAGTGCTCCGACTAGCGGGAGGCATTTTTCCTACGAGCAGTACTTC
cdr3_aa: CSAPTSGRHFSYEQYF

d_call: TRBD2
clone_size: many
v_call: TRBV2
j_call: TRBJ2-1
cdr3_nt: TGTGCCAGCAGTGAAGGTAGGACTAGCATGGATGAGCAGTTCTTC
cdr3_aa: CASSEGRTSMDEQFF

d_call: .
clone_size: many
v_call: TRBV20-1
j_call: TRBJ2-5
cdr3_nt: TGCAGTGCTTTCTCAGGGTCGCGGAAGACCCAGTACTTC
cdr3_aa: CSAFSGSRKTQYF

d_call: TRBD2
clone_size: few
v_call: TRBV18
j_call: TRBJ2-1
cdr3_nt: TGTGCCAGCCTACAAGCCGGGACTAGCGGAAGGGGGGAGCAGTTCTTC
cdr3_aa: CASLQAGTSGRGEQFF

d_call: TRBD1
clone_size: many
v_call: TRBV23-1
j_call: TRBJ2-1
cdr3_nt: TGCGCCAGCAGTCAGTCGGACAGGGGATACAATGAGCAGTTCTTC
cdr3_aa: CASSQSDRGYNEQFF

d_call: TRBD2
clone_size: many
v_call: TRBV20-1
j_call: TRBJ2-3
cdr3_nt: TGCAGTGCCCTTCCCCCTAGCGGACGCACAGATACGCAGTATTTT
cdr3_aa: CSALPPSGRTDTQYF

d_call: TRBD2
clone_size: many
v_call: TRBV7-2
j_call: TRBJ2-3
cdr3_nt: TGTGCCAGCAGCTACAGGACTAGCGGGAGAGATACGCAGTATTTT
cdr3_aa: CASSYRTSGRDTQYF

d_call: .
clone_size: many
v_call: TRBV20-1
j_call: TRBJ2-5
cdr3_nt: TGCAGTGGACACAGGGAGTCAGAGACCCAGTACTTC
cdr3_aa: CSGHRESETQYF